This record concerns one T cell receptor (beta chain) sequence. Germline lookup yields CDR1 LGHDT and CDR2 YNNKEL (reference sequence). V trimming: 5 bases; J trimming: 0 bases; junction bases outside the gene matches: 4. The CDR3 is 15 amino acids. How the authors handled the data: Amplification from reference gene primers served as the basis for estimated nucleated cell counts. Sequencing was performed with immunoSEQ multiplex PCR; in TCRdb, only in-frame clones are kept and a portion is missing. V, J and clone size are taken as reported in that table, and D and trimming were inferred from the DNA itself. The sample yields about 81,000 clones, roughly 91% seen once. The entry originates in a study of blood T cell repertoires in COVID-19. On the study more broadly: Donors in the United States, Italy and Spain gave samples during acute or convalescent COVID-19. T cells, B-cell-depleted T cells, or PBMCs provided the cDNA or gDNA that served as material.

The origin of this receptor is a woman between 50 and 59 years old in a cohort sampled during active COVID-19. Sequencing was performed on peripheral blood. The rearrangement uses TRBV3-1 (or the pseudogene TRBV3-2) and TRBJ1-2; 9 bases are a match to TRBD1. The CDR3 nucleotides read TGTGCCAGCAGCTTGGGACAGGGCACTAACTATGGCTACACCTTC. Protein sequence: CASSLGQGTNYGYTF.